This TCR beta chain is drawn from a study of identical twins. There are a few counts of this clonotype. Its antigen is unknown. Findings and limits, study-wide: The abundant beta clonotypes from cord blood had fewer insertions, and memory repertoires had none of this.

MiXCR, run by TCRdb on the 5' RACE reads, gives a single entry per CDR3 protein. The data show around 250,000 distinct CDR3 sequences, over 9.5% seen once. Germline values: CDR1 DFQATT, CDR2 SNEGSKA (reference sequence). CDR3 length: 12 residues. The V and J ends lost 2 bases and 3 bases respectively, with 8 bases between them. Another study also made use of these data, one on yellow fever vaccine responses in identical twins. That source reports: Twins reportedly had a vaccine T cell response that seemed partly convergent, partly personalized.

The chain has TRBV20-1 and TRBJ2-7, with D uncertain. Sequencing was carried out using memory (CD45RO+) T cells sorted from blood. The receptor comes from a woman under 30 in good health. Here the CDR3 DNA reads TGCAGTGCTAGACCCTGGGACTACGAGCAGTACTTC. This encodes CSARPWDYEQYF.